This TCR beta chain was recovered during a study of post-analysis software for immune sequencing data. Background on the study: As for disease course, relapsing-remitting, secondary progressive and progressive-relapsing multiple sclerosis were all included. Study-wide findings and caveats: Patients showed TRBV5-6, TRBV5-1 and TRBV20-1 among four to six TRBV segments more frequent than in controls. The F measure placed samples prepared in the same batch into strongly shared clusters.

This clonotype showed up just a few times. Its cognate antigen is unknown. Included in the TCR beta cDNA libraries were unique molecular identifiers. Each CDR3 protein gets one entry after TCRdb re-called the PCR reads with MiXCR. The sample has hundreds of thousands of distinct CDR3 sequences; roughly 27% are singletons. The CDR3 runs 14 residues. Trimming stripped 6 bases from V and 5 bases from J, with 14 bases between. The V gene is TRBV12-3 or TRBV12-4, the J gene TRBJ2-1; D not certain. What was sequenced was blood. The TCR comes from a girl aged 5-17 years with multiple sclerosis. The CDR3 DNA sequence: TGTGCCAGCAGCTCTACCCGGCAGGACAATGAGCAGTTCTTC. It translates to CASSSTRQDNEQFF.